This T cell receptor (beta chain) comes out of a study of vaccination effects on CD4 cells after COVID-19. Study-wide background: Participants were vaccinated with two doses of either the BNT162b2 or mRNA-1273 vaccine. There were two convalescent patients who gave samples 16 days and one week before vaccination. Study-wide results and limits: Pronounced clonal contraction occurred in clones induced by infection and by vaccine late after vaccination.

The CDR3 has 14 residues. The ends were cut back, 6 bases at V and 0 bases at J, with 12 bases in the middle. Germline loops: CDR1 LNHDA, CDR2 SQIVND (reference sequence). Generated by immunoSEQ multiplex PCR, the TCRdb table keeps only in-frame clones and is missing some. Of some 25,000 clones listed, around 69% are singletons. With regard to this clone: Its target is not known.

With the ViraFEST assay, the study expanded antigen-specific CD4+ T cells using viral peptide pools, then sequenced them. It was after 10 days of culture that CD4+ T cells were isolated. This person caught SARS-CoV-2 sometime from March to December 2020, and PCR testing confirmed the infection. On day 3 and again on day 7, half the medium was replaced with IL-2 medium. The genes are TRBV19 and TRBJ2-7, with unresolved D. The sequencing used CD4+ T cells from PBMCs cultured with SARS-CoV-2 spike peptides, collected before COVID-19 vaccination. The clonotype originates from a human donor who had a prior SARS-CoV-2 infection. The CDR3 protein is CASRLDKSSYEQYF. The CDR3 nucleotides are TGTGCCAGTAGGCTAGACAAAAGCTCCTACGAGCAGTACTTC.